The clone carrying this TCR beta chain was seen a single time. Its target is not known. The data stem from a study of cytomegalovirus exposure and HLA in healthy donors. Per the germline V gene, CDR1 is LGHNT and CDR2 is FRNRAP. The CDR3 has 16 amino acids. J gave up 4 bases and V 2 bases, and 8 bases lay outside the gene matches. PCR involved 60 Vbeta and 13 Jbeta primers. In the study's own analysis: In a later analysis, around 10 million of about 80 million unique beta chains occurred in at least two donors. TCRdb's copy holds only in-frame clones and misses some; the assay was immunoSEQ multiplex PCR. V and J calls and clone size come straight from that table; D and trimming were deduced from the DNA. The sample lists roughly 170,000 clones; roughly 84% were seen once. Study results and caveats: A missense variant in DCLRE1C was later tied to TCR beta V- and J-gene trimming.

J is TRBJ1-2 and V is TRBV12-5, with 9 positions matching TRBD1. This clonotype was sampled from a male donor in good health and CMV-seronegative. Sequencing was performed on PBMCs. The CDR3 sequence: CASGLPRDRDAYGYTF. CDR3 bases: TGTGCTAGTGGTTTGCCCCGGGACAGGGATGCCTATGGCTACACCTTC.